Below, 31 T cell receptor beta chains from the same sample are listed, as sequenced in a study of OX40 agonist ivuxolimab in advanced cancers. The method was immunoSEQ multiplex PCR; TCRdb's version includes in-frame clones alone and lacks a portion of them. This table holds roughly 100,000 clones, 85% to 90% found once. The sequences come from CD4+ or CD8+ T cells sorted from blood, collected in a trial of the OX40 agonist ivuxolimab. These receptors all stem from an adult with an advanced solid tumor such as melanoma, head and neck, liver or kidney cancer.

CDR3 residues: CASSQDRGPQETQYF. The CDR3 region has the DNA TGCGCCAGCAGCCAAGATAGAGGGCCTCAAGAGACCCAGTACTTC. The chain joins TRBV4-3 to TRBJ2-5, with a possible D match to TRBD2 (5 bases). CDR1 and CDR2 (germline): LGHNA, YSLEER. V lost 0 bases and J lost 2, with 10 bases in between. This CDR3 spans 15 amino acids.

This clone was recorded once. In DNA, the CDR3 is TGTGCCAGCAGCGAGGGGCCATCAAATGAAAAACTGTTTTTT. Protein product: CASSEGPSNEKLFF. The V and J genes are TRBV6-5 and TRBJ1-4, with a weak D call TRBD1 (5 bases). The CDR3 length is 14 residues. Trimming shortened V by 6 bases and J by 5 bases, and 13 bases separated the two germline ends. CDR1 and CDR2 from the germline V gene are MNHEY and SVGAGI.

The count of this clone is one. The V gene is TRBV11-2, the J gene TRBJ1-6, with unresolved D. V lost 0 bases to trimming and J lost 10 bases, with 13 bases between them. The CDR3 is made up of 15 amino acids. Germline assignment: CDR1 SGHAT and CDR2 FQNNGV. CDR3 region: CASSLDRVLGSPLHF. The CDR3 DNA reads TGTGCCAGCAGCTTAGATCGCGTCCTGGGATCACCCCTCCACTTT.

This clone was counted once. The rearrangement links TRBV6-5 to TRBJ1-1, with D maybe TRBD1 (5 bases). The CDR3 totals 13 residues. Germline lookup yields CDR1 MNHEY and CDR2 SVGAGI. Trimming removed 6 bases from V and 3 bases from J, with 11 bases in between. CDR3 sequence: CASRGLVDTEAFF. CDR3 sequence (DNA): TGTGCCAGCAGGGGGCTGGTGGACACTGAAGCTTTCTTT.

CDR3 protein: CASSSSGQPQHF. CDR3 DNA: TGTGCCAGCAGTTCCAGCGGGCAGCCCCAGCATTTT. The genes are TRBV28 and TRBJ1-5; D is unresolved. With 4 bases removed from V and 7 bases from J, the gap between germline ends came to 8 bases. Germline V gene data show CDR1 as MDHEN and CDR2 as SYDVKM. The CDR3 sequence is 12 residues long.

This chain joins TRBV28 and TRBJ1-2; D perhaps matches TRBD1 (5 bases). The germline gives CDR1 MDHEN, CDR2 SYDVKM. Deletions cut 3 bases from V and 4 bases from J, with 9 bases between. The CDR3 has 13 residues. CDR3 DNA sequence: TGTGCCAGCAGTTTGGGGCAGGGCTATGGCTACACCTTC. Its protein product is CASSLGQGYGYTF.

The chain uses TRBV29-1 and TRBJ1-2, with D tentatively TRBD1 (5 bases). The CDR3 spans 11 residues. Germline lookup yields CDR1 SQVTM and CDR2 ANQGSEA. Trimming took off 7 bases at V and 6 bases at J, with 12 bases between the two ends. Written as DNA, the CDR3 is TGCAGCGCCCAGGGCAGGGATGGCTACACCTTC. Protein product: CSAQGRDGYTF. The whole variable domain, remainder taken from reference TRBV29-1 and TRBJ1-2, is SAVISQKPSRDICQRGTSLTIQCQVDSQVTMMFWYRQQPGQSLTLIATANQGSEATYESGFVIDKFPISRPNLTFSTLTVSNMSPEDSSIYLCSAQGRDGYTFGSGTRLTVV.

The DNA for the CDR3 is TGTGCCAGCAGCTTGTATCACGAAGGGCAGTATTTT. This translates into CASSLYHEGQYF. The chain carries TRBV7-2 and TRBJ2-3; no reliable D call. V was cut by 3 bases and J by 11 bases, with 12 bases left in between. CDR1 is SGHTA and CDR2 is FQGNSA in the germline V gene. The CDR3 length is 12 residues.

The V call is TRBV10-3, the J call TRBJ1-2, with D hard to call. Trimming cost V 6 bases and J 3 bases, with 11 bases left between them. CDR1 and CDR2 from the germline V gene are ENHRY and SYGVKD. This CDR3 contains 13 residues. The CDR3 loop is CAISPETDYGYTF. The CDR3 nucleotides are TGTGCCATCAGCCCGGAGACGGACTATGGCTACACCTTC.

The rearrangement links TRBV7-2 to TRBJ1-5; D remains unclear. There are 13 residues in the CDR3. V was cut by 4 bases and J by 3 bases, with 7 bases left in between. Germline V gene sequence: CDR1 SGHTA, CDR2 FQGNSA. The DNA of the CDR3 is TGTGCCAGCAGCTCAGGAATCAATCAGCCCCAGCATTTT. This gives the protein CASSSGINQPQHF.

The V gene is TRBV28, the J gene TRBJ1-2; D gene unclear. Germline V CDR1 and CDR2: MDHEN, SYDVKM. The CDR3 sequence is 11 residues long. V gave up 6 bases and J gave up 8 bases, with 10 bases separating them. CDR3 protein: CASRPSEGYTF. The DNA of the CDR3 is TGTGCCAGCAGGCCCTCAGAGGGCTACACCTTC.

The chain carries TRBV30 and TRBJ1-1; 7 bases match TRBD1. This CDR3 region has 14 residues. The germline V gene encodes CDR1 GTSNPN and CDR2 SVGIG (reference sequence). V lost 3 bases, J lost 2 bases, and 6 bases stayed unmatched. The CDR3 loop reads CAWRTGTANTEAFF. The CDR3 nucleotides read TGTGCCTGGAGGACCGGGACAGCAAACACTGAAGCTTTCTTT. The variable domain in full, with the rest retrieved from reference TRBV30 and TRBJ1-1, is SQTIHQWPATLVQPVGSPLSLECTVEGTSNPNLYWYRQAAGRGLQLLFYSVGIGQISSEVPQNLSASRPQDRQFILSSKKLLLSDSGFYLCAWRTGTANTEAFFGQGTRLTVV.

This chain links TRBV9 with TRBJ2-7, with 9 bases that match TRBD1. CDR1 and CDR2 (germline): SGDLS, YYNGEE. After removal of 4 bases from V and 6 bases from J, the junction contained 17 bases not matched to a gene. The CDR3 totals 17 residues. CDR3 coding DNA: TGTGCCAGCAGCCCTCGAAAGTCCGGGACAGGGTCCGGCGAGCAGTACTTC. Encoded protein: CASSPRKSGTGSGEQYF.

The V call is TRBV5-1, the J call TRBJ2-1, with 8 bases that match TRBD1. V lost 2 bases to trimming and J lost 4 bases; unmatched junction nucleotides: 8. This CDR3 spans 16 amino acids. Germline assignment: CDR1 SGHRS and CDR2 YFSETQ. The CDR3: CASSFGQGALYNEQFF. For the CDR3, the DNA is TGCGCCAGCAGCTTTGGTCAGGGGGCCCTTTACAATGAGCAGTTCTTC.

This rearrangement joins TRBV28 to TRBJ2-6; D gene ambiguous. Germline CDR1 and CDR2: MDHEN and SYDVKM. Trimming left V 4 bases short and J 0 bases short, with 7 bases between. The CDR3 is made up of 15 amino acids. The CDR3 protein is CASSYWGSGANVLTF. The CDR3 coding sequence is TGTGCCAGCAGTTATTGGGGCTCTGGGGCCAACGTCCTGACTTTC.

The chain recombines TRBV5-6 with TRBJ2-6, with D tentatively TRBD1 (5 bases). The CDR3 length is 16 residues. From germline, CDR1 is SGHDT and CDR2 YYEEEE. With 5 bases removed from V and 3 bases from J, the gap between germline ends came to 15 bases. CDR3 region: CASSRGRVYGANVLTF. CDR3 nucleotides: TGTGCCAGCAGTAGGGGCAGGGTATATGGGGCCAACGTCCTGACTTTC.

This clone was picked up one time. This chain joins TRBV7-2 and TRBJ2-2; TRBD1 agrees at 7 bases. V lost 5 bases and J lost 6; bases outside the gene matches: 6. Germline loops: CDR1 SGHTA, CDR2 FQGNSA. The CDR3 is 14 residues long. This CDR3 is CASSITGAAGELFF. For the CDR3, the DNA is TGTGCCAGCAGCATAACAGGGGCGGCCGGGGAGCTGTTTTTT.

The chain joins TRBV5-1 to TRBJ2-7; maybe TRBD2 (5 bases). Trimming stripped 5 bases from V and 0 bases from J, with 12 bases between. Germline lookup yields CDR1 SGHRS and CDR2 YFSETQ. This CDR3 is 14 amino acids long. The CDR3 nucleotides are TGCGCCAGCAGTCACGGGATTAGCTCCTACGAGCAGTACTTC. Translating it yields CASSHGISSYEQYF.

The CDR3 DNA reads TGTGCCAGCATTCCACGCGAAAATACAAACTATGGCTACACCTTC. It yields the protein CASIPRENTNYGYTF. V and J are TRBV7-9 and TRBJ1-2, with unresolved D. The germline V and J ends were trimmed by 7 bases and 2 bases, with 17 bases remaining between them. The CDR3 covers 15 residues. Germline CDR1 and CDR2: SEHNR and FQNEAQ (reference sequence). Variable domain in full (rest from reference TRBV7-9 and TRBJ1-2): DTGVSQNPRHKITKRGQNVTFRCDPISEHNRLYWYRQTLGQGPEFLTYFQNEAQLEKSRLLSDRFSAERPKGSFSTLEIQRTEQGDSAMYLCASIPRENTNYGYTFGSGTRLTVV.

V gene TRBV7-2 combines with J gene TRBJ2-7, with 9 bases identical to TRBD2. Germline V gene data show CDR1 as SGHTA and CDR2 as FQGNSA. This CDR3 is built from 15 residues. V trimming: 5 bases; J trimming: 5 bases; junction bases outside the gene matches: 10. The CDR3 coding sequence is TGTGCCAGCAGCCCTCCGGGCGGGGGGGCGAACGAGCAGTACTTC. Protein product: CASSPPGGGANEQYF.

The chain uses TRBV9 and TRBJ2-5, with D possibly being TRBD1 (6 bases). Between the trimmed V and J ends, which lost 0 bases and 5 bases, there was a span of 14 bases. The CDR3 totals 15 residues. In germline, CDR1 is SGDLS, CDR2 YYNGEE. The CDR3 DNA reads as TGTGCCAGCAGCGTAGTGGGCAGGGGTGAGGAGACCCAGTACTTC. Protein: CASSVVGRGEETQYF.

The sample holds one count of this clone. J is TRBJ2-7 and V is TRBV11-3; TRBD1 is a possible D gene (5 bases). Germline V gives CDR1 SGHNT, CDR2 YENEEA. V was trimmed by 2 bases and J by 0 bases, leaving 17 bases between them. The CDR3 has 17 residues. Here the CDR3 DNA reads TGTGCCAGCAGCTTATATGACAGAATGATCAACTCCTACGAGCAGTACTTC. Amino acid sequence: CASSLYDRMINSYEQYF.

The chain has TRBV7-2 and TRBJ2-7; D possibly uses TRBD1 or TRBD2 (5 bases each). This CDR3 region has 14 residues. V was trimmed by 1 base and J by 6 bases, leaving 13 bases between them. Germline V gene data show CDR1 as SGHTA and CDR2 as FQGNSA. In DNA, the CDR3 is TGTGCCAGCAGCTTAGGGGGGTACAGTGCCGAGCAGTACTTC. It specifies CASSLGGYSAEQYF. Filled out from reference TRBV7-2 and TRBJ2-7, the complete variable domain reads GAGVSQSPSNKVTEKGKDVELRCDPISGHTALYWYRQSLGQGLEFLIYFQGNSAPDKSGLPSDRFSAERTGGSVSTLTIQRTQQEDSAVYLCASSLGGYSAEQYFGPGTRLTVT.

The chain carries TRBV15 and TRBJ1-1, with a possible D match to TRBD1 (6 bases). CDR3 length: 14 amino acids. Per the germline V gene, CDR1 is LNHNV and CDR2 is YYDKDF (reference sequence). Trimming left V 3 bases short and J 3 bases short, with 11 bases between. The CDR3 loop is CATSRSGQHTEAFF. CDR3 nucleotides: TGTGCCACCAGCAGGTCTGGACAGCACACTGAAGCTTTCTTT. Together with reference TRBV15 and TRBJ1-1, the CDR3 gives the full variable domain: DAMVIQNPRYQVTQFGKPVTLSCSQTLNHNVMYWYQQKSSQAPKLLFHYYDKDFNNEADTPDNFQSRRPNTSFCFLDIRSPGLGDTAMYLCATSRSGQHTEAFFGQGTRLTVV.

This rearrangement joins TRBV5-1 to TRBJ2-3, with D possibly being TRBD1 (6 bases). V dropped 4 bases and J dropped 3 bases, with 21 bases sitting between them. The CDR3 sequence is 17 residues long. The germline gives CDR1 SGHRS, CDR2 YFSETQ. The CDR3 loop reads CASSRSRDTRGTDTQYF. CDR3 DNA sequence: TGCGCCAGCAGCCGGTCCCGGGACACCCGGGGAACAGATACGCAGTATTTT.

The V call is TRBV5-6, the J call TRBJ2-7; 7 bases match TRBD1. CDR1 SGHDT and CDR2 YYEEEE come from the germline V gene. The V gene end was trimmed by 2 bases and the J gene end by 0 bases; junction bases not matched to a gene: 8. There are 16 residues in the CDR3. Here the CDR3 reads CASSFEQGSGSYEQYF. The CDR3 DNA follows: TGTGCCAGCAGCTTCGAACAGGGGTCGGGCTCCTACGAGCAGTACTTC.

This chain joins TRBV10-2 and TRBJ1-1; D not certain. V shed 2 bases and J shed 1 base, with 5 bases lying between them. Germline V gives CDR1 WSHSY, CDR2 SAAADI. The CDR3 totals 13 residues. For the CDR3, the DNA is TGCGCCAGCAGTGAGGGCGGGAACACTGAAGCTTTCTTT. It codes for CASSEGGNTEAFF.

This chain uses TRBV10-3 with TRBJ2-3; 7 nucleotides align to TRBD2. The CDR3 loop spans 13 amino acids. V was pared by 10 bases and J by 6 bases, with 10 bases of the junction left unmatched. CDR1 ENHRY and CDR2 SYGVKD come from the germline V gene. The chain's CDR3 is CATGAGGEDTQYF. DNA of the CDR3: TGTGCCACGGGTGCTGGGGGGGAGGATACGCAGTATTTT.

This clone was detected a few times. The rearrangement links TRBV5-6 to TRBJ1-4; 7 bases align to TRBD1. Germline CDR1 is SGHDT and CDR2 is YYEEEE. The junction had 9 bases not matched to a gene; V was cut back by 7 bases and J by 0 bases. There are 16 residues in the CDR3. The CDR3: CASRDRRLSTNEKLFF. DNA of the CDR3: TGTGCCAGCCGGGACAGAAGATTATCAACTAATGAAAAACTGTTTTTT.

The chain has TRBV5-1 and TRBJ2-4; 8 bases agree with TRBD1. J gave up 6 bases and V 4 bases, and 3 bases lay outside the gene matches. From germline, CDR1 is SGHRS and CDR2 YFSETQ. The CDR3 extends over 13 amino acids. Here the CDR3 DNA reads TGCGCCAGCAGCGGAGACAGGGGAAACATTCAGTACTTC. Translated: CASSGDRGNIQYF.

The V call is TRBV5-1, the J call TRBJ2-2; D is perhaps TRBD2 (5 bases). V was shortened by 2 bases and J by 4 bases, with 12 bases between the two germline ends. Germline loops: CDR1 SGHRS, CDR2 YFSETQ. The CDR3 is 15 amino acids. CDR3 sequence (DNA): TGCGCCAGCAGCTTAAGTTCTAGCACCACCGGGGAGCTGTTTTTT. This gives the protein CASSLSSSTTGELFF. The full variable domain, completed using reference TRBV5-1 and TRBJ2-2, is KAGVTQTPRYLIKTRGQQVTLSCSPISGHRSVSWYQQTPGQGLQFLFEYFSETQRNKGNFPGRFSGRQFSNSRSEMNVSTLELGDSALYLCASSLSSSTTGELFFGEGSRLTVL.